This T cell receptor beta chain came from a study of T cells in women clearing cervical HPV infection. Background on the study: Blood came at first lesion visit for cases, post-clearance for controls. Case blood was drawn a median approximately 150 days after lesion detection. Regarding the study as a whole: A classifier using richness and V gene abundances reached an AUC of around 0.78.

Prevalent HPV16 infections were excluded; only incident single HPV16 infections included. Using immunoSEQ multiplex PCR, the repertoire was profiled, and TCRdb retains in-frame clones only, with some absent. In total, the table holds around 30,000 clones. Germline CDR1 is SNHLY and CDR2 is FYNNEI. This CDR3 comprises 13 residues. V was cut by 5 bases and J by 5 bases, with 12 bases left in between. Comments on this clone: Its antigen is undetermined. Sequencing ends 3 residues short of the CDR3 end; the germline J gene provides the rest.

The rearrangement links TRBV2 to TRBJ1-1; possible D gene TRBD1, 6 bases. The sequence came from a woman between 18 and 69 years old with a cervical HPV16 infection that either progressed to CIN3+ or cleared (not recorded which). Material for sequencing was blood buffy coat. This CDR3 is CASSIQGMTEAFF. CDR3 bases read: TGTGCCAGCAGTATACAGGGTATGACTGAA.